This TCR beta chain was profiled in a study of CD4 T cells in relation to SARS-CoV-2 and coronaviruses (dated by TCRdb to the early 2020s). Describing the broader study: Patient-derived lymphoblastoid cell lines were used to map the HLA restriction of shared crossreactive spike epitopes. Memory CD4+ T cell crossreactivity between SARS-CoV-2 and common cold coronavirus spike proteins was assessed at the TCR clonotype level in the study. Samples from three pre-COVID donors and the naive versus memory experiments were sequenced with the Adaptive Biotechnologies TCR-sequencing kit; other data were Illumina-based. Expansion assays from other donors in the study were sequenced with a different, Illumina-based TCR-beta assay. General study outcomes and caveats: Small numbers of patients and of tested TCRs were a limitation of the study. Compared with monoreactive clones, crossreactive clones had significantly weaker SARS-CoV-2-driven expansion, a result consistent with antigenic imprinting. Because no donor provided both pre-pandemic and post-infection samples, tracing the source of pre-existing responses was limited. Crossreactivity analysis centred on spike protein, so crossreactivity against other viral proteins was not assessed. In roughly 60% of donors, memory CD4+ clonotypes turned up that crossrecognized SARS-CoV-2 and at least one common cold coronavirus spike. Sequencing naive versus memory cells indicated that the assay picks up memory recall responses, not primary responses primed during culture.

Comments on this clone: There is no known antigen for this receptor. No qualities accompany the bases; no much larger clone lies one base away.

CD4+ T cells from unexposed donors were collected before the COVID-19 pandemic (2011-2018). Naive and memory CD4+ T cells were separated from cryopreserved PBMCs by first enriching for CD4 and then performing EasySep naive CD4+ T cell enrichment. Leukapheresis product for the unexposed donors was purchased commercially. Ficoll-Paque PLUS gradient centrifugation was used to isolate PBMCs from leukapheresis product or whole blood. PBMCs were either cryopreserved at -140°C or used fresh in the expansion assay. The QIAamp Micro DNA Kit was used to extract genomic DNA from the CD4+ T cells. DNA from uncultured naive and memory CD4+ T cells underwent immunoSEQ TCR-beta sequencing at deep resolution. The study's processing was this. Preprocessing removed nonproductive sequences and CDR3s not starting with C, not ending with F or W, or shorter than 7 amino acids. Cultured and uncultured naive and memory CD4+ repertoires were searched for CDR3s previously identified as spike- and CEF-reactive. After three terminal residues were trimmed from each end, CDR3 homology was quantified as pairwise Levenshtein distance using the stringdist R package. Entries here come from immuneACCESS through TCRdb and include only in-frame sequences with V and J called. Some clones fail to appear in such tables; in the studies checked, an unresolved V gene covers under half of the shortfall, and the cause of the remainder is unknown. V, J and clone size are those of that table, while D and trimming were read from the DNA. The sample table shows about 64,000 clones, and 94% are seen once. In total, the top ten clones hold roughly 0.14% of the sample.

The CDR3 spans 15 residues, from the cysteine through the phenylalanine. Left in the record is the CDR3 DNA by itself, 45 bases read in frame from the first base. Via the germline V gene, CDR1 is MDHEN and CDR2 SYDVKM. After removal of 7 bases from V and 2 bases from J, the junction retains 6 bases not matched to a gene. Recombination joined TRBV28 with TRBJ2-7; 12 of the junction bases match TRBD2. The receptor was derived from a human donor in good health. The sequenced sample consisted of naive CD4+ T cells from PBMCs. The sample's cell subset or site label, in plain terms: naive CD4+ T cells isolated by negative enrichment. The bases read TGTGCCAGCACCGGCGGACTAGCGGGAACCTACGAGCAGTACTTC. This is translated as CASTGGLAGTYEQYF.